These T cell receptor beta chains were read from a single sample in a study of blood T cell repertoires in COVID-19. Assay: immunoSEQ multiplex PCR; the TCRdb copy retains only in-frame clones and omits some. The sample consists of about 130,000 clones, about 80% of them appearing once. The sample comprised peripheral blood. These receptors all come from a man aged 40-49 years with active or convalescent COVID-19. CDR3s include the opening cysteine and the closing phenylalanine or tryptophan. D genes are given only for firm matches. Size tells how often a clone was seen (once, few, many) or the class of an expanded clone, and some rows leave it out.

V	D	size	J	length	CDR3	DNA
TRBV7-2	-	-	TRBJ1-3	15	CASSLVGVSGNTIYF	TGTGCCAGCAGCTTGGTAGGGGTCTCTGGAAACACCATATATTTT
TRBV4-1	-	medium-sized	TRBJ1-4	16	CASSQPGRTTNEKLFF	TGCGCCAGCAGCCAGCCAGGGCGCACAACTAATGAAAAACTGTTTTTT
TRBV19	-	-	TRBJ1-4	16	CASSNPRGATNEKLFF	TGTGCCAGTAGTAACCCCAGGGGTGCAACTAATGAAAAACTGTTTTTT
TRBV19	TRBD1	-	TRBJ1-4	15	CASSIMGTANEKLFF	TGTGCCAGTAGTATTATGGGGACAGCTAATGAAAAACTGTTTTTT
TRBV28	-	-	TRBJ2-7	16	CASSLRVGRGKNEQYF	TGTGCCAGCAGTTTACGGGTTGGCAGGGGAAAAAACGAGCAGTACTTC
TRBV7-3	TRBD1	once	TRBJ2-2	16	CASSVFDRGDTGELFF	TGTGCCAGCAGCGTATTCGACAGGGGCGATACTGGGGAGCTGTTTTTT
TRBV7-2	TRBD1	once	TRBJ1-5	13	CASTTGENQPQHF	TGTGCCAGCACCACAGGGGAAAATCAGCCCCAGCATTTT
TRBV3-1/TRBV3-2	-	few	TRBJ2-6	16	CASSQKGGSGANVLTF	TGTGCCAGCAGCCAAAAGGGAGGATCTGGGGCCAACGTCCTGACTTTC
TRBV12-3/TRBV12-4	-	once	TRBJ1-5	13	CASSFGAGQPQHF	TGTGCCAGCAGTTTTGGGGCTGGTCAGCCCCAGCATTTT
TRBV27	TRBD1	-	TRBJ2-7	17	CASSLSHRQGVDNEQYF	TGTGCCAGCAGTTTATCGCATAGACAGGGGGTAGACAACGAGCAGTACTTC
TRBV6-2/TRBV6-3	-	once	TRBJ2-7	17	CASSYPVQSPGIYEQYF	TGTGCCAGCAGTTACCCGGTTCAGTCCCCAGGGATCTACGAGCAGTACTTC
TRBV10-3	TRBD1	-	TRBJ2-3	14	CAISEGRGPDTQYF	TGTGCCATCAGTGAGGGCAGGGGGCCAGATACGCAGTATTTT
TRBV10-3	-	-	TRBJ2-1	14	CAITSSSVDNEQFF	TGTGCCATCACGTCTTCTAGCGTCGACAATGAGCAGTTCTTC
TRBV19	TRBD2	once	TRBJ2-3	16	CASSTQLAGVTDTQYF	TGTGCCAGTAGTACCCAACTAGCGGGGGTTACAGATACGCAGTATTTT
TRBV9	-	-	TRBJ1-6	13	CASSPPQGSPLHF	TGTGCCAGCAGCCCCCCCCAGGGTTCACCCCTCCACTTT
TRBV7-9	-	-	TRBJ1-1	16	CASSPTPKSMNTEAFF	TGTGCCAGCAGCCCCACCCCGAAATCTATGAACACTGAAGCTTTCTTT
TRBV24-1	-	-	TRBJ2-3	17	CATSDPSSSVGTDTQYF	TGTGCCACCAGTGACCCTAGCTCGAGCGTGGGCACAGATACGCAGTATTTT
TRBV19	TRBD2	-	TRBJ2-3	18	CASSIDPLAGARTDTQYF	TGTGCCAGTAGTATAGATCCCCTAGCGGGGGCCCGCACAGATACGCAGTATTTT
TRBV5-1	TRBD2	-	TRBJ2-5	14	CATASGGAGETQYF	TGCGCCACCGCCTCGGGGGGGGCCGGGGAGACCCAGTACTTC
TRBV5-1	TRBD1	once	TRBJ1-2	15	CASSPGGTGNYGYTF	TGCGCCAGCAGCCCTGGGGGGACAGGGAACTATGGCTACACCTTC
TRBV3-1/TRBV3-2	-	-	TRBJ1-1	14	CASSHGRGGTEAFF	TGTGCCAGCAGCCATGGGAGGGGGGGTACTGAAGCTTTCTTT
TRBV16	-	once	TRBJ1-1	14	CASSSREMNTEAFF	TGTGCCAGCAGCTCTCGGGAAATGAACACTGAAGCTTTCTTT
TRBV7-2	TRBD1	few	TRBJ1-4	15	CASRPRTGANEKLFF	TGTGCCAGCAGACCCAGGACAGGGGCTAATGAAAAACTGTTTTTT
TRBV24-1	-	-	TRBJ1-3	14	CATSPGGSGNTIYF	TGTGCCACCAGTCCGGGGGGCTCTGGAAACACCATATATTTT
TRBV2	-	once	TRBJ2-3	13	CASSGGRTDTQYF	TGTGCCAGCAGCGGGGGGCGCACAGATACGCAGTATTTT
TRBV4-1	TRBD1	-	TRBJ1-5	18	CASSQGTGLHGSNQPQHF	TGCGCCAGCAGCCAAGGGACAGGACTACATGGCAGCAATCAGCCCCAGCATTTT
TRBV3-1/TRBV3-2	-	-	TRBJ1-1	15	CASSQVKQMNTEAFF	TGTGCCAGCAGCCAAGTCAAACAGATGAACACTGAAGCTTTCTTT
TRBV11-1	-	-	TRBJ1-2	13	CASSLDTYYGYTF	TGTGCCAGCAGCTTAGACACATACTATGGCTACACCTTC
TRBV18	TRBD2	-	TRBJ2-7	14	CASSFSGGPGEQYF	TGTGCCAGCTCATTTAGCGGGGGCCCGGGGGAGCAGTACTTC
TRBV3-1/TRBV3-2	-	once	TRBJ2-7	13	CASSPAGLREQYF	TGTGCCAGCAGCCCAGCCGGACTAAGAGAACAGTACTTC
TRBV27	-	-	TRBJ1-3	15	CASSLRAGTGNTIYF	TGTGCCAGCAGTTTACGGGCGGGTACTGGAAACACCATATATTTT
TRBV10-2	TRBD1	-	TRBJ1-2	13	CASSEIGGGTDTF	TGCGCCAGCAGTGAGATCGGGGGGGGGACAGACACCTTC
TRBV5-5	TRBD1	-	TRBJ1-3	18	CASSKDRAGEESGNTIYF	TGTGCCAGCAGCAAGGACAGGGCTGGTGAGGAGTCTGGAAACACCATATATTTT
TRBV4-3	TRBD2	once	TRBJ2-5	17	CASSQVLAGGPEETQYF	TGCGCCAGCAGCCAAGTTTTAGCGGGGGGGCCCGAAGAGACCCAGTACTTC
TRBV19	TRBD1	-	TRBJ1-5	16	CASSIRQGLSNQPQHF	TGTGCCAGTAGTATCCGACAGGGGTTGAGCAATCAGCCCCAGCATTTT
TRBV29-1	TRBD2	-	TRBJ2-1	14	CSVMGTSAENEQFF	TGCAGCGTAATGGGGACTAGCGCTGAAAATGAGCAGTTCTTC
TRBV7-2	-	-	TRBJ2-2	16	CASSFSRVGVTGELFF	TGTGCCAGCAGCTTCTCTCGGGTAGGGGTCACCGGGGAGCTGTTTTTT
TRBV24-1	TRBD1	-	TRBJ1-2	16	CATSDSRAGGNYGYTF	TGTGCCACCAGTGATTCGAGGGCAGGGGGTAACTATGGCTACACCTTC
TRBV7-9	-	once	TRBJ2-5	14	CASSLVGGSETQYF	TGTGCCAGCAGCTTAGTTGGGGGGTCAGAGACCCAGTACTTC
TRBV5-4	-	-	TRBJ1-5	14	CASSSDSQGQPQHF	TGTGCCAGCAGCTCCGATAGTCAGGGGCAGCCCCAGCATTTT
TRBV10-1	TRBD1	once	TRBJ2-5	13	CASSDRVWETQYF	TGCGCCAGCAGCGACAGGGTGTGGGAGACCCAGTACTTC
TRBV5-1	-	-	TRBJ1-1	14	CASSATGGNTEAFF	TGCGCCAGCAGCGCGACGGGGGGAAACACTGAAGCTTTCTTT
TRBV19	-	-	TRBJ1-5	13	CASSSNVGQPQHF	TGTGCCAGTAGTTCAAACGTCGGTCAGCCCCAGCATTTT
TRBV7-9	TRBD2	-	TRBJ2-3	15	CASSLAAGGADTQYF	TGTGCCAGCAGCTTAGCGGCGGGGGGGGCAGATACGCAGTATTTT
TRBV19	-	-	TRBJ1-1	15	CASSAWGGGNAEAFF	TGTGCCAGTAGTGCCTGGGGGGGAGGGAACGCTGAAGCTTTCTTT